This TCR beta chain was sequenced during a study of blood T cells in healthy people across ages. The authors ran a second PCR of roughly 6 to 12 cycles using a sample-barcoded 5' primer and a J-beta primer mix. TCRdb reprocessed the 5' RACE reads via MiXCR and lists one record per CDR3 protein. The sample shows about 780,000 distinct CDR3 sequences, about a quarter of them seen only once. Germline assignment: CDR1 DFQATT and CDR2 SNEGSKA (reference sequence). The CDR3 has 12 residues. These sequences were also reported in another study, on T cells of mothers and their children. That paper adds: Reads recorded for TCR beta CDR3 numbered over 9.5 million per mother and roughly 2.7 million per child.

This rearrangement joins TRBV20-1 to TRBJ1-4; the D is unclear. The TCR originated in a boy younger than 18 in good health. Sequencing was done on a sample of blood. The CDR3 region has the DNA TGCAGCGCACGGGGTGTAGGCGAAAAACTGTTTTTT. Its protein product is CSARGVGEKLFF.